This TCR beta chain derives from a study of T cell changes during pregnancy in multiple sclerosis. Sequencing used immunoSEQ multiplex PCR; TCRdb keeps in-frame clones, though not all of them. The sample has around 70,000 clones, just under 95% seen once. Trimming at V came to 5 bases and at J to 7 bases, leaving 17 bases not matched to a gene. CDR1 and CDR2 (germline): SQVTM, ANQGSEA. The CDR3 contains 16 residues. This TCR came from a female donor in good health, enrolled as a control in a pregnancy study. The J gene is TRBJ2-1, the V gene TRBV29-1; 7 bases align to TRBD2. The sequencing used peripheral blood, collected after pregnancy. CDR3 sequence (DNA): TGCAGCGTTATCCCTGGCAGTACTGGGAGGGGAAATGAGCAGTTCTTC. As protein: CSVIPGSTGRGNEQFF.